This T cell receptor beta chain appears in the sequencing data of a study of regulatory T cells in long-lasting Graves disease. This clonotype was detected only a few times. Investigators prepared the TCR beta libraries by applying iRepertoire HTBI primers and Arm-PCR of CDR3 regions. TCRdb independently ran MiXCR on the multiplex PCR reads; one entry per CDR3 protein. The sample lists around 460,000 distinct CDR3 sequences; around 15% were seen once. This CDR3 spans 17 amino acids. V gave up 2 bases and J gave up 4 bases; unmatched junction bases: 6. The V gene's germline CDR1 is MDHEN and CDR2 SYDVKM. The time point was: newly diagnosed GD, antithyroid drugs for less than 3 months. The TCR library was made from RNA extracted from PBMCs. Another study also made use of these data, one on T cells in Graves' hyperthyroidism and ophthalmopathy. That report adds: Classification by a 13 V-J model distinguished ophthalmopathy from stable hyperthyroidism.

The material sequenced was peripheral blood mononuclear cells (PBMCs), taken at new diagnosis, from a patient treated with antithyroid drugs. This clonotype originated in a woman aged 50 to 60 with Graves disease. V gene TRBV28 combines with J gene TRBJ2-5, with 14 positions matching TRBD2. CDR3 bases: TGTGCCAGCAGTTTAAGGACTAGCGGGAGGAAGGGAGAGACCCAGTACTTC. It translates to CASSLRTSGRKGETQYF.